This T cell receptor (beta chain) was sequenced in a study of blood T cell repertoires in COVID-19 (TCRdb year 2020). Turning to the overall study: The collaborator samples originated in the United States, Italy and Spain and spanned the acute and convalescent phases of COVID-19. The prospective study material was composed of cDNA or gDNA derived from T cells, B-cell-depleted T cells, or PBMCs. Deeply sampled blood TCRbeta repertoires from subjects exposed to, actively infected with, or recovered from COVID-19 were included in the dataset. A freely available public database, intended as a resource for researchers studying the immune response to SARS-CoV-2, is where the repertoires were released. The samples were drawn from two sources: the first 160 participants of the ongoing ImmuneRACE study, and about 1,300 subjects contributed by 6 global collaborators. Sample metadata almost always included a de-identified subject ID, COVID-19 status, age in years and sex. Where available, HLA class I and class II types were taken from metadata supplied by the sample provider and were not determined by assay-based typing. Broader findings and caveats from the paper: Clinical and demographic metadata were provided uncurated, with the amount varying by source and participant.

TCRbeta CDR3 regions were amplified from genomic DNA by means of the immunoSEQ Assay, a bias-controlled multiplex PCR. Regarding the original processing steps: Nucleated cell counts per sample were estimated from amplification of reference gene primers within the assay. To quantify the absolute abundance of each unique TCRbeta CDR3 rearrangement, sequence reads were collapsed and filtered. For each sample, productive Simpson clonality was calculated as the square root of Simpson's diversity index over productive rearrangements. The source is immuneACCESS, and TCRdb retained only in-frame sequences with V and J called. Part of the clones is not carried over; for the studies checked, unresolved V genes explain less than half of this, and the remainder is unexplained. The V and J calls and clone size were taken over from that table, and D and trimming were inferred from the DNA. This sample comprises tens of thousands of clones, about 86% of them detected only once. Of the sample, more than 1.4% is held by the ten largest clones.

This clone was counted only a few times. Its antigen is still unknown. No base qualities exist here, and no much larger clone lies one base off it. Whole blood was collected in K2EDTA tubes by collaborating institutions according to the institutions' own protocols. Collaborator samples were shipped for TCRbeta analysis as frozen whole blood, isolated PBMCs, or DNA extracted from either sample type. From the cysteine up to the phenylalanine, the CDR3 has a length of 13 residues. This entry keeps only the CDR3 DNA: 39 bases, framed from base 1. V and J lose 1 base and 1 base, and a span of 4 bases separates them.

The sequenced material came from peripheral blood. The V gene is TRBV12-3 or TRBV12-4 and the J gene is TRBJ1-1; confidence is insufficient to name the D gene. This sequence was found in a woman aged 55-69 years with acute or convalescent COVID-19. The nucleotides read TGTGCCAGCAGTTTAGGGCAGAACACTGAAGCTTTCTTT. It is translated as CASSLGQNTEAFF.